This TCR beta chain was sequenced for a study of blood T cells in healthy people across ages. Regarding the study as a whole: Possibly, changes in expanded clonotypes were confounded because donor CMV status was unknown. PBMCs were not sorted, which prevented a conclusive comparison of naive versus antigen-experienced cells.

PCR was performed a second time for 7 to 11 cycles using a sample-barcoded 5' primer and a J-beta primer mix. TCRdb re-called the 5' RACE reads with MiXCR, one entry per CDR3 protein. The sample comprises 730,000 or so distinct CDR3 sequences, 40% to 45% of which are singletons, and about 30% rests with the top ten. The CDR3 runs to 15 residues. V shed 4 bases, J shed 8 bases, and the junction held 8 bases outside the gene matches. The germline V gene encodes CDR1 LGHDT and CDR2 YNNKEL (reference sequence). This clonotype was recorded only once. The antigen is not known. A much larger clonotype is one base distant, so this may be a read error.

The TCR originated in a man older than 75 in good health. Sequenced material: blood. The chain uses TRBV3-1 and TRBJ1-2; TRBD1 matches at 12 bases. CDR3 region: CASSLAWDRGHGYTF. In DNA, the CDR3 is TGTGCCAGCAGCCTTGCCTGGGACAGGGGGCACGGCTACACCTTC.